These 30 T cell receptor beta chains were all obtained from the same sample, sequenced in a study of blood T cell repertoires in COVID-19. Clones were read by immunoSEQ multiplex PCR, and TCRdb kept only the in-frame ones, dropping some. The sample contains about 140,000 clones, 60% to 80% of which appear only once. Sequenced sample: peripheral blood. The receptors shown here come from a woman in her 50s with active or convalescent COVID-19.

This clone came up once. The V call is TRBV9, the J call TRBJ2-3; 7 nucleotides agree with TRBD2. This CDR3 contains 14 residues. V lost 4 bases and J lost 11; bases outside the gene matches: 13. Germline V gives CDR1 SGDLS, CDR2 YYNGEE. This CDR3 is CASSQKLAEWGQYF. CDR3 DNA: TGTGCCAGCAGCCAGAAGCTAGCGGAATGGGGGCAGTATTTT.

The chain links TRBV5-1 to TRBJ1-1; D unresolved. The CDR3 runs to 15 residues. Per germline, CDR1 SGHRS and CDR2 YFSETQ. V dropped 1 base and J dropped 1 base, with 11 bases sitting between them. CDR3 in amino acids: CASSLSTGGNTEAFF. DNA for the CDR3: TGCGCCAGCAGCTTGTCTACCGGTGGGAACACTGAAGCTTTCTTT.

The chain is built from TRBV14 and TRBJ2-4; perhaps TRBD1 as D (7 bases). The V and J ends lost 0 bases and 6 bases respectively, with 12 bases between them. Per the germline V gene, CDR1 is SGHDN and CDR2 is FVKESK. The length of the CDR3 is 15 residues. Here the CDR3 DNA reads TGTGCCAGCAGCCAAGATGGAGGGGGCGGAAACATTCAGTACTTC. Protein product: CASSQDGGGGNIQYF. The whole variable domain, remainder taken from reference TRBV14 and TRBJ2-4, is EAGVTQFPSHSVIEKGQTVTLRCDPISGHDNLYWYRRVMGKEIKFLLHFVKESKQDESGMPNNRFLAERTGGTYSTLKVQPAELEDSGVYFCASSQDGGGGNIQYFGAGTRLSVL.

This clone counts as medium-sized. The chain recombines TRBV19 with TRBJ2-1; 15 nucleotides agree with TRBD2. Germline CDR1 and CDR2: LNHDA and SQIVND (reference sequence). J lost 4 bases, V lost 5 bases, and 3 bases had no gene match. The CDR3 is 16 residues long. The chain's CDR3 is CASSGLAGGGYNEQFF. The CDR3, as DNA: TGTGCCAGTAGTGGACTAGCGGGAGGGGGTTACAATGAGCAGTTCTTC.

The V and J genes are TRBV6-4 and TRBJ2-1; 10 bases fit TRBD2. Germline V gives CDR1 MRHNA, CDR2 SNTAGT. V lost 10 bases, J lost 4 bases, and 7 bases stayed unmatched. The CDR3 runs to 14 residues. The CDR3, as DNA: TGTGCCACAAGCAGGACTAGCGGATACAATGAGCAGTTCTTC. It yields the protein CATSRTSGYNEQFF.

The genes are TRBV28 and TRBJ2-3, with TRBD1 as a possible D gene (6 bases). This CDR3 spans 16 amino acids. Germline V lookup: CDR1 MDHEN, CDR2 SYDVKM. V lost 5 bases, J lost 4 bases, and 19 bases lay in between. CDR3 bases: TGTGCCAGCAGTCCATGGGACACCCGGAGGTCAGATACGCAGTATTTT. Its translation is CASSPWDTRRSDTQYF. Full variable domain (missing parts from reference TRBV28 and TRBJ2-3): DVKVTQSSRYLVKRTGEKVFLECVQDMDHENMFWYRQDPGLGLRLIYFSYDVKMKEKGDIPEGYSVSREKKERFSLILESASTNQTSMYLCASSPWDTRRSDTQYFGPGTRLTVL.

This rearrangement joins TRBV2 to TRBJ1-4; TRBD1 is a possible D gene (5 bases). V was cut by 11 bases and J by 4 bases, with 17 bases left in between. The CDR3 spans 14 residues. Germline V gives CDR1 SNHLY, CDR2 FYNNEI. This chain's CDR3 is CACRGEIYNEKLFF. The DNA for the CDR3 is TGTGCCTGTAGGGGTGAGATATATAATGAAAAACTGTTTTTT.

V gene TRBV7-2 combines with J gene TRBJ1-2; 7 nucleotides line up with TRBD1. Germline V lookup: CDR1 SGHTA, CDR2 FQGNSA. The V gene end was trimmed by 3 bases and the J gene end by 8 bases; junction bases not matched to a gene: 6. This CDR3 contains 13 residues. CDR3 in amino acids: CASSFEGAIGYTF. CDR3 sequence (DNA): TGTGCCAGCAGCTTTGAGGGGGCGATAGGCTACACCTTC.

The rearrangement links TRBV2 to TRBJ2-7, with 11 bases fitting TRBD2. CDR1 is SNHLY, CDR2 FYNNEI, per germline. This CDR3 is 15 amino acids long. After removal of 6 bases from V and 3 bases from J, the junction contained 7 bases not matched to a gene. CDR3 sequence: CASRQGLAAIYEQYF. DNA of the CDR3: TGTGCCAGCAGGCAGGGACTAGCGGCAATCTACGAGCAGTACTTC.

The V and J genes are TRBV28 and TRBJ2-5; 10 bases are a match to TRBD2. Unmatched junction bases numbered 11, after V lost 6 bases and J lost 4 bases. CDR1 is MDHEN, CDR2 SYDVKM, per germline. The CDR3 consists of 16 residues. CDR3 coding DNA: TGTGCCAGCAGCCCCGAGGTAGCGGGAGGCGGAGAGACCCAGTACTTC. This translates into CASSPEVAGGGETQYF. The full variable domain, its missing parts supplied by reference TRBV28 and TRBJ2-5, is DVKVTQSSRYLVKRTGEKVFLECVQDMDHENMFWYRQDPGLGLRLIYFSYDVKMKEKGDIPEGYSVSREKKERFSLILESASTNQTSMYLCASSPEVAGGGETQYFGPGTRLLVL.

V is TRBV4-3 and J is TRBJ1-3; possibly TRBD1 for D (5 bases). Germline lookup yields CDR1 LGHNA and CDR2 YSLEER. The CDR3 contains 14 residues. V was clipped by 2 bases and J by 4 bases, with 9 bases between them. CDR3 coding DNA: TGCGCCAGCAGCCAACGCAGGGCCGGAAACACCATATATTTT. Its protein product is CASSQRRAGNTIYF.

This clone was found a few times. The chain recombines TRBV7-2 with TRBJ2-3; 10 bases fit TRBD2. Germline CDR1 and CDR2: SGHTA and FQGNSA. CDR3 length: 18 residues. J gave up 1 base and V 2 bases, and 9 bases lay outside the gene matches. CDR3 in amino acids: CASSLTSGGAKGTDTQYF. The CDR3 DNA sequence: TGTGCCAGCAGCTTAACAAGCGGGGGGGCGAAAGGCACAGATACGCAGTATTTT.

The chain is built from TRBV2 and TRBJ1-2, with TRBD1 identical over 7 bases. The CDR3 runs 13 residues. CDR1 is SNHLY and CDR2 is FYNNEI in the germline V gene. V trimming: 6 bases; J trimming: 8 bases; junction bases outside the gene matches: 9. The CDR3 DNA reads as TGTGCCAGCAGATTAGACAGGGTAGACGGCTACACCTTC. Protein: CASRLDRVDGYTF.

In its sample, this clone was seen once. This chain joins TRBV5-8 and TRBJ1-2; D is unclear. Between the trimmed V and J ends, which lost 4 bases and 7 bases, there was a span of 17 bases. The V gene's germline CDR1 is SGHTS and CDR2 YDEGEE. There are 14 residues in the CDR3. CDR3 sequence reads: CASSVDPTSGGYTF. The CDR3 DNA sequence: TGTGCCAGCAGCGTGGACCCAACGAGCGGTGGCTACACCTTC.

This rearrangement joins TRBV19 to TRBJ2-5; tentatively, D is TRBD2 (5 bases). With 3 bases removed from V and 9 bases from J, the gap between germline ends came to 14 bases. CDR3 size: 13 residues. The germline gives CDR1 LNHDA, CDR2 SQIVND (reference sequence). In DNA form, the CDR3 reads TGTGCCAGTAGTATTAGCACCGCCGGGGCCCAGTACTTC. This sequence encodes CASSISTAGAQYF.

The chain employs TRBV28 and TRBJ2-3; 10 bases are a match to TRBD1. This CDR3 comprises 18 residues. Losses at the gene ends were 8 bases for V and 0 bases for J; bases not matched to a gene: 14. The germline V gene has CDR1 MDHEN and CDR2 SYDVKM. CDR3 sequence reads: CASDRPGQGMKSTDTQYF. The DNA of the CDR3 is TGTGCCAGCGATCGACCGGGACAGGGGATGAAGAGCACAGATACGCAGTATTTT.

The count of this clone is one. The J gene is TRBJ2-7, the V gene TRBV4-3; D gene ambiguous. Germline CDR1 is LGHNA and CDR2 is YSLEER. The CDR3 sequence is 14 residues long. The V end was cut by 0 bases, the J end by 2 bases, with 8 bases between. CDR3 sequence (DNA): TGCGCCAGCAGCCAAGATAGGAGAGCCTACGAGCAGTACTTC. This sequence encodes CASSQDRRAYEQYF.

This chain joins TRBV3-1 (or the pseudogene TRBV3-2) and TRBJ1-6; possible D gene TRBD1, 6 bases. The germline V gene encodes CDR1 LGHDT and CDR2 YNNKEL (reference sequence). Trimming stripped 1 base from V and 6 bases from J, with 7 bases between. The CDR3 contains 14 residues. This chain's CDR3 is CASSQVQGNSPLHF. In DNA form, the CDR3 reads TGTGCCAGCAGCCAAGTACAGGGTAATTCACCCCTCCACTTT.

V and J are TRBV3-1 (or the pseudogene TRBV3-2) and TRBJ2-5; 11 positions match TRBD2. Unmatched junction bases numbered 6, after V lost 1 base and J lost 5 bases. The CDR3 has 16 amino acids. CDR1 is LGHDT, CDR2 YNNKEL, per germline (reference sequence). The CDR3 protein is CASSQALAGGRETQYF. CDR3 sequence (DNA): TGTGCCAGCAGCCAAGCGCTAGCGGGAGGTCGGGAGACCCAGTACTTC.

This clone was seen a handful of times. This chain links TRBV25-1 with TRBJ1-2; D is unresolved. V lost 7 bases to trimming and J lost 6 bases, with 15 bases between them. Germline CDR1 MGHDK, CDR2 SYGVNS. The CDR3 spans 13 residues. The CDR3 sequence is CASKRLEMDGYTF. The CDR3 bases are TGTGCCAGCAAGCGGTTGGAAATGGATGGCTACACCTTC.

This clone appeared once. The rearrangement links TRBV9 to TRBJ1-1; possible D gene TRBD1, 5 bases. Trimming left V 5 bases short and J 9 bases short, with 11 bases between. Per the germline V gene, CDR1 is SGDLS and CDR2 is YYNGEE. The CDR3 totals 11 residues. This CDR3 is CASREDSKAFF. CDR3 coding DNA: TGTGCCAGCAGGGAAGACAGCAAAGCTTTCTTT.

The chain uses TRBV3-1 (or the pseudogene TRBV3-2) and TRBJ2-1, with 7 bases fitting TRBD2. Trimming cost V 0 bases and J 1 base; bases outside gene matches: 0. CDR3 length equals 15 residues. The germline CDR1 and CDR2 sequences are LGHDT and YNNKEL (reference sequence). The CDR3 DNA reads as TGTGCCAGCAGCCAAGATAGCGGGTCCTACAATGAGCAGTTCTTC. This codes for CASSQDSGSYNEQFF.

This clone was seen more than once but under ten times. This chain joins TRBV27 and TRBJ2-3; tentatively, D is TRBD1 (6 bases). Germline CDR1 reads MNHEY; CDR2 reads SMNVEV (reference sequence). Trimming took off 6 bases at V and 3 bases at J, with 10 bases between the two ends. This CDR3 has 13 amino acids. This CDR3 reads CASSSQGTDTQYF. The CDR3 bases are TGTGCCAGCAGCTCACAGGGAACAGATACGCAGTATTTT.

The genes are TRBV19 and TRBJ1-2; D might be TRBD1 (5 bases). Germline V CDR1 and CDR2: LNHDA, SQIVND (reference sequence). The CDR3 runs to 15 residues. The ends were cut back, 1 base at V and 1 base at J, with 10 bases in the middle. The CDR3: CASSIVTGFNYGYTF. In nucleotides, the CDR3 is TGTGCCAGTAGTATAGTTACAGGATTTAACTATGGCTACACCTTC.

The rearrangement uses TRBV19 and TRBJ2-2; unclear D gene. CDR3 length equals 17 residues. The V and J ends lost 1 base and 5 bases respectively, with 17 bases between them. The germline CDR1 and CDR2 sequences are LNHDA and SQIVND (reference sequence). The CDR3 sequence is CASSIGVRVRWTGELFF. The CDR3 DNA reads TGTGCCAGTAGTATAGGGGTACGGGTAAGGTGGACCGGGGAGCTGTTTTTT.

The chain links TRBV6-5 to TRBJ2-4; TRBD2 matches 10 bases. Germline CDR1 and CDR2: MNHEY and SVGAGI. The J segment lost 0 bases and the V segment lost 6 bases, leaving 2 bases of the junction unmatched. This CDR3 is 15 amino acids long. The CDR3 DNA follows: TGTGCCAGCAGGGGGACTAGCGTAGCCAAAAACATTCAGTACTTC. Its protein is CASRGTSVAKNIQYF.

The chain employs TRBV9 and TRBJ2-1; TRBD2 matches at 9 bases. V lost 0 bases to trimming and J lost 4 bases; unmatched junction nucleotides: 2. From germline, CDR1 is SGDLS and CDR2 YYNGEE. This CDR3 contains 15 residues. CDR3 sequence: CASSVGTSVYNEQFF. As DNA, the CDR3 is TGTGCCAGCAGCGTAGGGACTAGCGTATACAATGAGCAGTTCTTC.

This rearrangement joins TRBV2 to TRBJ2-7; no clear D. Germline V gene lookup returns CDR1 SNHLY and CDR2 FYNNEI. The germline V and J ends were trimmed by 6 bases and 7 bases, with 16 bases remaining between them. The CDR3 consists of 13 residues. CDR3 loop: CASSLNTDGEQYF. The DNA of the CDR3 is TGTGCCAGCAGCCTAAATACCGATGGTGAGCAGTACTTC.

In its sample, this clone was seen a few times. In nucleotides, the CDR3 is TGTGCCAGCAGCTTAGCAGGGGGCATAGGTCAGCCCCAGCATTTT. Its protein is CASSLAGGIGQPQHF. V is TRBV7-2 and J is TRBJ1-5; 7 bases fit TRBD1. Trimming at V came to 0 bases and at J to 6 bases, leaving 5 bases not matched to a gene. Germline V gene data show CDR1 as SGHTA and CDR2 as FQGNSA. This CDR3 spans 15 amino acids.

This chain connects TRBV3-1 (or the pseudogene TRBV3-2) to TRBJ2-7; the D gene is possibly TRBD2 (5 bases). From germline, CDR1 is LGHDT and CDR2 YNNKEL (reference sequence). V lost 6 bases and J 3 bases, leaving 12 bases between the germline ends. The CDR3 runs to 13 residues. CDR3 in amino acids: CASSRGLGYEQYF. For the CDR3, the DNA is TGTGCCAGCAGTCGGGGTCTGGGCTACGAGCAGTACTTC.